Listed below are T cell receptor beta chains from one sample, sequenced in a study of long-term antiretroviral therapy in people with HIV. Measured with immunoSEQ multiplex PCR; TCRdb has only the in-frame clones, and not every one. This table holds 19,000 or so clones, approximately 82% found once. Sequences were derived from unsorted PBMCs, sampled 0.3 years before starting antiretroviral therapy. These receptors came from a middle-aged man with HIV. Each CDR3 is given with its conserved first and last residue. A D gene is named only where the DNA matches it firmly. Clone size is shown for a subset of rows, as once, few, many or a class of expanded clone.

clone_size j_call d_call v_call cdr3_nt cdr3_aa
. TRBJ1-1 TRBD1 TRBV28 TGTGCCAGCAGCTCCGGGACAGCGGGCGCTGAAGCTTTCTTT CASSSGTAGAEAFF
. TRBJ2-5 TRBD2 TRBV2 TGTGCCAGCGTTAAATTAGCGGGACGGCAAGAGACCCAGTACTTC CASVKLAGRQETQYF
few TRBJ1-6 . TRBV6-5 TGTGCCAGCAGTTACGGGCCTTATAATTCACCCCTCCACTTT CASSYGPYNSPLHF
. TRBJ2-1 TRBD2 TRBV15 TGTGCCACCAGCAGGACACTGGCCGGGAGGGCCGTGAGGTTCTTC CATSRTLAGRAVRFF
. TRBJ2-7 TRBD1 TRBV19 TGTGCCAGTAGTACCATCTTGGACAGGAGCTCCTACGAGCAGTACTTC CASSTILDRSSYEQYF
. TRBJ1-6 . TRBV7-9 TGTGCCAGCAGCCCCGTTACAGGGAACAGTTCACCCCTCCACTTT CASSPVTGNSSPLHF
. TRBJ2-7 . TRBV5-4 TGTGCCAGCAGCTTGTCTATACAGTCCGAGCAGTACTTC CASSLSIQSEQYF
. TRBJ2-2 . TRBV9 TGTGCCAGCAGCGTAACGGCCGGGGAGCTGTTTTTT CASSVTAGELFF
few TRBJ2-7 TRBD2 TRBV27 TGTGCCAGCAGTTCGGTTGTCAGACTAGCGGGATCCTACGAGCAGTACTTC CASSSVVRLAGSYEQYF
. TRBJ1-1 TRBD1 TRBV10-3 TGTGCCATCAGACCAACAGGGGGTCTCACTGAAGCTTTCTTT CAIRPTGGLTEAFF
. TRBJ2-1 . TRBV13 TGTGCCAGCAGCTTAAGGGGGAGCTCCTACAATGAGCAGTTCTTC CASSLRGSSYNEQFF
. TRBJ2-7 . TRBV15 TGTGCCACCAGCAGAGATCAGGCCAGCTCCTCCTACGAGCAGTACTTC CATSRDQASSSYEQYF
once TRBJ2-6 . TRBV6-6 TGTGCCAGCAGCCCGGGGTATCAGGCTGGGGCCAACGTCCTGACTTTC CASSPGYQAGANVLTF
. TRBJ2-3 TRBD1 TRBV11-2 TGTGCCAGCAGCTTCGGACAGGGGGTTATAGATACGCAGTATTTT CASSFGQGVIDTQYF
. TRBJ1-2 . TRBV6-5 TGTGCCAGCAGTTACATGACAGACGGCACTAACTATGGCTACACCTTC CASSYMTDGTNYGYTF
. TRBJ2-7 . TRBV19 TGTGCCAGTAGTACCCTTTGGGCGGACACCTACGAGCAGTACTTC CASSTLWADTYEQYF
. TRBJ2-5 . TRBV5-1 TGCGCCAGCAGCTTGCAAAGGGGACACTCCCAAGAGACCCAGTACTTC CASSLQRGHSQETQYF